A selection of T cell receptor beta chains follows, all from one sample in a study of cytomegalovirus exposure and HLA in healthy donors. TCRdb keeps only in-frame clones here, not all; method: immunoSEQ multiplex PCR. The sample carries 130,000 to 150,000 clones, around 80% recorded once. Sequencing used PBMCs. The receptors originated from a female donor in good health and CMV-seronegative. Each CDR3 is given without its conserved first and last residue. The size of a clone is reported for some rows only, either as once, few or many, or as a class for expanded clones.

>TRBJ1-1|TRBV5-4|.
ASSVGATLTEAF
>TRBJ1-5|TRBV28|.
ASSWTGRYNQPQH
>TRBJ1-3|TRBV30|.
AWSRDSGSGNTIY
>TRBJ2-2|TRBV28|.
ASSLYPASGGAQGELF
>TRBJ1-2|TRBV6-1|.
ASGSKGQSIYGYT
>TRBJ2-3|TRBV27|.
ASTLGGSTDTQY
>TRBJ2-3|TRBV7-2|.
ASTFRVGTQY
>TRBJ1-3|TRBV7-9|.
ASSLPPRLSSGNTIY
>TRBJ2-6|TRBV10-2|.
ASTPTGGTSGANVLT
>TRBJ2-7|TRBV10-3|.
AIRTGEEQY
>TRBJ1-5|TRBV6-6|.
ASRYGQNQPQH
>TRBJ1-1|TRBV27|once
ASSLRQVKNTEAF
>.|TRBV29-1|.
SVAFGGTGSYEQY
>TRBJ1-1|TRBV6-1|few
ASSAGQSNTEAF
>TRBJ2-3|TRBV5-1|.
ASSLAVLTGGGTDTQY
>TRBJ1-2|TRBV6-1|.
ASSERGGWGGYT
>TRBJ1-4|TRBV2|.
ASGGQISNEKLF
>TRBJ1-5|TRBV30|.
AWSVRRGDQPQH
>TRBJ1-3|TRBV2|.
ASRLDPGHLKPSSGNTIY
>TRBJ1-2|TRBV30|.
AWKSHSQGTANYGYT
>TRBJ1-3|TRBV7-6|once
ASSLRDGNTIY
>TRBJ1-1|TRBV7-3|.
ASSYRGGNTEAF
>TRBJ1-6|TRBV7-6|.
ASSPQEAVNSPLH
>TRBJ2-5|TRBV5-1|.
ASSRLAGGSETQY
>TRBJ1-5|TRBV28|.
ASSLVGVGPQH
>TRBJ1-1|TRBV7-9|once
ASSPLSGDRNTEAF
>TRBJ2-3|TRBV27|once
AAAPLSGRPTDTQY
>TRBJ1-3|TRBV2|.
ASSEGRAPSGNTIY
>TRBJ1-1|TRBV18|.
ASSPTGGRVTEAF
>TRBJ2-3|TRBV6-1|.
ASSEVQALYSADTQY
>TRBJ2-2|TRBV7-2|.
ASSSRGGGELF
>TRBJ2-7|TRBV10-3|.
AIGQFSPTYEQY
>TRBJ1-1|TRBV19|.
ASSLGRDTEAF
>TRBJ2-5|TRBV5-1|.
ASRYGTGMIQETQY
>TRBJ2-3|TRBV7-2|.
ASSLRPWGDTQY
>TRBJ1-6|TRBV15|.
ATSRGGGFNSPLH
>TRBJ2-7|TRBV5-1|.
ASSLDPVVYEQY
>TRBJ2-2|TRBV7-3|.
ASRLRDRPPPGELF
>TRBJ2-3|TRBV9|once
ASSVGSSYSTDTQY
>TRBJ1-1|TRBV5-1|.
ASSSWGDLRDTEAF
>TRBJ2-1|TRBV2|.
ASSLGRQTSRNEQF